The clone carrying this T cell receptor (beta chain) was detected only a few times. This specimen comes from a study of T-cell memory formation after mild COVID-19. The CDR3 spans 12 residues. The V gene's germline CDR1 is SGHVT and CDR2 SQSDAQ. Trimming took off 5 bases at V and 3 bases at J, with 8 bases between the two ends. TCRdb independently ran MiXCR on the 5' RACE reads; one entry per CDR3 protein. This sample has 250,000 to 300,000 distinct CDR3 sequences, with under 20% found just once. Source material: PBMCs or a T cell subset sorted from them (not recorded which). The receptor was derived from a man aged 18 to 30 who had mild COVID-19 (a few samples of this study predate the infection). Cell type and time point are not known. The rearrangement uses TRBV7-4 and TRBJ2-7; D unresolved. Written as DNA, the CDR3 is TGTGCCAGCAGCCCGTCCTACTACGAGCAGTACTTC. Protein sequence: CASSPSYYEQYF.